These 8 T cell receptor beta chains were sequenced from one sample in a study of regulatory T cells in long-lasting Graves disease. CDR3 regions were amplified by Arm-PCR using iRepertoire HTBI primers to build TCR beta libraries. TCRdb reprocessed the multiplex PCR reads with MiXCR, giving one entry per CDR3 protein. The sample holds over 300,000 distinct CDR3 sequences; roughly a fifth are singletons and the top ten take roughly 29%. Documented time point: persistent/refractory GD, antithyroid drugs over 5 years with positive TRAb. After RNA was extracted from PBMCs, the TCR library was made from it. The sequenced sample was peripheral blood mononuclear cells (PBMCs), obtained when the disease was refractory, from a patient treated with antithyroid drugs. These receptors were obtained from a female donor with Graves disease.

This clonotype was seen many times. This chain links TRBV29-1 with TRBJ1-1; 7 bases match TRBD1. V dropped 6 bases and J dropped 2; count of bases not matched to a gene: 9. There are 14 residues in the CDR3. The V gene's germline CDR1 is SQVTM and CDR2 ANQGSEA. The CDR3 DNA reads TGCAGCGTCGGAACCGGACAGGCTAACACTGAAGCTTTCTTT. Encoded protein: CSVGTGQANTEAFF.

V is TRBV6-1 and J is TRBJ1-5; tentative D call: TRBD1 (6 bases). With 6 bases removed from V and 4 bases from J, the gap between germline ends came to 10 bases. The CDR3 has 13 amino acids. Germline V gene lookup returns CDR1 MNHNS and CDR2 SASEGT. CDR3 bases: TGTGCCAGCAGAGTCGACAGGAATCAGCCCCAGCATTTT. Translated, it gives CASRVDRNQPQHF.

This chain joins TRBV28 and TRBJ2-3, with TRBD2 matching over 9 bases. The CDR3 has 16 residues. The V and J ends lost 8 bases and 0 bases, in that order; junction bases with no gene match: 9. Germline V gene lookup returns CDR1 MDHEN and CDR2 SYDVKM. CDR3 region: CASLARLAASTDTQYF. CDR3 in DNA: TGTGCCAGCCTGGCCCGACTAGCGGCTAGCACAGATACGCAGTATTTT.

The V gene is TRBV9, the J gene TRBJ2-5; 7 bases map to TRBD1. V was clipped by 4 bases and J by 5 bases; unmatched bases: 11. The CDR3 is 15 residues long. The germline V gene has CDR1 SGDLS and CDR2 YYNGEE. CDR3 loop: CASSQGTAVAETQYF. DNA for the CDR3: TGTGCCAGCAGCCAAGGGACAGCGGTTGCGGAGACCCAGTACTTC.

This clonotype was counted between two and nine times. The CDR3 region has the DNA TGCAGTGCTAGTGGGCTGGATACGCAGTATTTT. This sequence encodes CSASGLDTQYF. The chain employs TRBV20-1 and TRBJ2-3; no reliable D call. CDR1 is DFQATT and CDR2 is SNEGSKA in the germline V gene (reference sequence). This CDR3 comprises 11 residues. V gave up 3 bases and J gave up 6 bases, with 7 bases separating them.

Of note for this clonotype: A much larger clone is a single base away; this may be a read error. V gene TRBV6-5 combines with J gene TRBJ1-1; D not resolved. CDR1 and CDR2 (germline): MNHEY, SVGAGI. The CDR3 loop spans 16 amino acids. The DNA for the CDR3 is TGTGCCAGCAGTTATTCAAAAACACCCCCCAACACTGAAGCTTCCTTT. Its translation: CASSYSKTPPNTEASF.

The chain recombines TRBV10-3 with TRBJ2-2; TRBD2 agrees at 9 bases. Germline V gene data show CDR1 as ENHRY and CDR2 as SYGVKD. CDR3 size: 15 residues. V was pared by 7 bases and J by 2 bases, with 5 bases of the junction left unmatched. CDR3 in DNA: TGTGCCATCAAAGCGGGAGGCTCAAACACCGGGGAGCTGTTTTTT. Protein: CAIKAGGSNTGELFF.

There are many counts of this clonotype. The chain's CDR3 is CASSLVTPVSRYTF. The CDR3 region has the DNA TGTGCCAGCAGTTTAGTGACACCGGTTAGCCGGTACACCTTC. The V and J genes are TRBV12-3 or TRBV12-4 and TRBJ1-2; D unclear. The CDR3 loop spans 14 amino acids. The V and J ends lost 1 base and 11 bases respectively, with 17 bases between them.